The present T cell receptor (beta chain) was sequenced within a study of cytomegalovirus exposure and HLA in healthy donors. With 60 Vbeta and 13 Jbeta primers, the PCR was carried out. TCRdb's copy holds only in-frame clones and misses some; the assay was immunoSEQ multiplex PCR. The table lists some 130,000 clones, 80% of them singletons. This clone was seen a handful of times. The CDR3 loop spans 14 amino acids. Germline V gives CDR1 MNHNS, CDR2 SASEGT. The source of this sequence is a man aged 25-45 years in good health and CMV-seronegative. V gene TRBV6-1 combines with J gene TRBJ2-5; 9 bases fit TRBD2. The J call is doubtful: the DNA matches TRBJ2-7 better. What was sequenced was PBMCs. The CDR3 sequence is CASSLSGRVNEQYF. CDR3 DNA: TGTGCCAGCAGTCTTAGCGGGAGAGTGAACGAGCAGTACTTC.